These 15 T cell receptor beta chains were all obtained from the same sample, sequenced in a study of blood T cell repertoires in COVID-19. Produced via immunoSEQ multiplex PCR; TCRdb's table is partial and in-frame only. The repertoire consists of 90,000 to 100,000 clones, with 70% to 90% occurring once and the leading ten covering 3.5% to 5%. Sequenced sample: peripheral blood. All receptors come from a man in his 60s with acute or convalescent COVID-19.

CDR3: CASSGRGATYEQYF. CDR3 in DNA: TGTGCCAGCAGCGGCCGGGGGGCTACCTACGAGCAGTACTTC. The chain is built from TRBV7-9 and TRBJ2-7; a weak D match, TRBD2 (7 bases). V was cut by 5 bases and J by 2 bases, with 13 bases left in between. From germline, CDR1 is SEHNR and CDR2 FQNEAQ (reference sequence). The CDR3 loop spans 14 amino acids.

The V call is TRBV18, the J call TRBJ1-1; a possible D gene is TRBD1 (5 bases). The CDR3 has 17 residues. Trimming took 0 bases from V and 0 from J, leaving 14 bases between them. From germline, CDR1 is KGHSH and CDR2 LQKENI. Here the CDR3 DNA reads TGTGCCAGCTCACCACCTCACTCAGGGATCATGAACACTGAAGCTTTCTTT. Translated, it gives CASSPPHSGIMNTEAFF.

This sequence joins TRBV7-2 and TRBJ1-6; tentatively, D is TRBD1 (5 bases). V dropped 3 bases and J dropped 7 bases, with 10 bases sitting between them. This CDR3 has 14 residues. CDR1 SGHTA and CDR2 FQGNSA come from the germline V gene. CDR3 in amino acids: CASSLGLINSPLHF. DNA for the CDR3: TGTGCCAGCAGCTTGGGACTGATAAATTCACCCCTCCACTTT.

This chain uses TRBV7-2 with TRBJ1-5, with 9 positions matching TRBD1. Per the germline V gene, CDR1 is SGHTA and CDR2 is FQGNSA. CDR3 length equals 14 residues. V lost 5 bases and J lost 7; bases outside the gene matches: 6. CDR3 sequence: CASSPYRGPQPQHF. CDR3 coding DNA: TGTGCCAGCAGCCCATACAGGGGGCCACAGCCCCAGCATTTT.

This clone appeared a few times. The gene calls are TRBV7-6 and TRBJ1-6; maybe TRBD1 (6 bases). Trimming cost V 5 bases and J 7 bases, with 24 bases left between them. The CDR3 has 18 amino acids. Looked up from germline, CDR1 is SGHVS and CDR2 is FNYEAQ. CDR3 nucleotides: TGTGCCAGCAGCCCTCAACCGGGACACAAACTGGGAAATTCACCCCTCCACTTT. The encoded protein is CASSPQPGHKLGNSPLHF.

The chain employs TRBV29-1 and TRBJ1-1; a weak D match, TRBD1 (6 bases). The CDR3 is made up of 12 amino acids. The V gene lost 6 bases and the J gene lost 5 bases, with 13 bases spanning the gap. Germline loops: CDR1 SQVTM, CDR2 ANQGSEA. CDR3 protein: CSVSQGPTEAFF. CDR3 in DNA: TGCAGCGTCTCACAGGGTCCGACTGAAGCTTTCTTT.

In DNA, the CDR3 is TGCGCCAGCGGGACAGGGGAGAACACAGATACGCAGTATTTT. Residues: CASGTGENTDTQYF. This chain links TRBV4-3 with TRBJ2-3; 10 bases fit TRBD1. The CDR3 length is 14 residues. The V segment lost 8 bases and the J segment 2 bases; nucleotides outside the gene matches: 4. CDR1 and CDR2 (germline): LGHNA, YSLEER.

This chain links TRBV11-3 with TRBJ1-2, with TRBD1 matching 7 bases. The CDR3 is 15 amino acids. V shed 5 bases, J shed 0 bases, and the junction held 6 bases outside the gene matches. Germline assignment: CDR1 SGHNT and CDR2 YENEEA. The CDR3 nucleotides read TGTGCCAGCAGCCCCAGACAGGGCACTAACTATGGCTACACCTTC. Translated, it gives CASSPRQGTNYGYTF.

This chain connects TRBV15 to TRBJ2-1; 10 nucleotides agree with TRBD2. The germline V gene encodes CDR1 LNHNV and CDR2 YYDKDF (reference sequence). The length of the CDR3 is 15 residues. V was pared by 4 bases and J by 10 bases, with 10 bases of the junction left unmatched. CDR3 region: CATSTISGGPGEQFF. In DNA form, the CDR3 reads TGTGCCACCAGCACGATTAGCGGGGGGCCAGGGGAGCAGTTCTTC.

The V call is TRBV6-5, the J call TRBJ2-1; D might be TRBD2 (5 bases). Germline V CDR1 and CDR2: MNHEY, SVGAGI. Trimming removed 11 bases from V and 1 base from J, with 12 bases in between. CDR3 size: 13 residues. The CDR3 here is CAVRTGSYNEQFF. The CDR3 DNA reads TGTGCCGTCAGGACTGGTTCCTACAATGAGCAGTTCTTC.

The V and J genes are TRBV3-1 (or the pseudogene TRBV3-2) and TRBJ1-1; D gene ambiguous. The CDR3 runs 15 residues. Germline CDR1 and CDR2: LGHDT and YNNKEL (reference sequence). V gave up 2 bases and J gave up 7 bases, with 17 bases separating them. CDR3 region: CASSQYSGGRDEAFF. The CDR3 DNA is TGTGCCAGCAGCCAATATTCGGGCGGACGGGATGAAGCTTTCTTT.

The chain uses TRBV19 and TRBJ1-5; tentatively, D is TRBD1 (5 bases). Deletions cut 10 bases from V and 3 bases from J, with 25 bases between. CDR1 and CDR2 from the germline V gene are LNHDA and SQIVND (reference sequence). The CDR3 totals 17 residues. As DNA, the CDR3 is TGTGCCACTACCTTAGGGCTACGGGGGACTACCAATCAGCCCCAGCATTTT. Encoded protein: CATTLGLRGTTNQPQHF.

V is TRBV3-1 (or the pseudogene TRBV3-2) and J is TRBJ2-1; 7 bases match TRBD2. Germline V gene data show CDR1 as LGHDT and CDR2 as YNNKEL (reference sequence). Trimming took 2 bases from V and 7 from J; bases not matched to a gene: 11. This CDR3 comprises 16 residues. The CDR3 DNA reads TGTGCCAGCAGCCAAATAACGGGGGGAGCTCGGAATGAGCAGTTCTTC. Protein product: CASSQITGGARNEQFF.

The rearrangement links TRBV11-2 to TRBJ1-6; weak D call: TRBD1 (5 bases). The germline V and J ends were trimmed by 1 base and 8 bases, with 9 bases remaining between them. The CDR3 extends over 14 amino acids. The germline V gene encodes CDR1 SGHAT and CDR2 FQNNGV. CDR3 DNA: TGTGCCAGCAGCTTAGTGGGGGGGGATTCACCCCTCCACTTT. Its protein product is CASSLVGGDSPLHF.

The rearrangement uses TRBV10-2 and TRBJ1-1; no reliable D call. The CDR3 spans 16 residues. CDR1 and CDR2 (germline): WSHSY, SAAADI. V lost 0 bases, J lost 4 bases, and 15 bases lay in between. The CDR3 here is CASSESFWSTGTEAFF. In DNA, the CDR3 is TGCGCCAGCAGTGAGTCGTTTTGGTCGACGGGCACTGAAGCTTTCTTT.